Reported below is one T cell receptor (beta chain). Method: immunoSEQ multiplex PCR; TCRdb's copy keeps in-frame clones and lacks some. This sample has about 150,000 clones, with roughly nine tenths found just once. CDR3 length equals 15 residues. The germline V gene has CDR1 SGHAT and CDR2 FQNNGV. The junction had 7 bases not matched to a gene; V was cut back by 5 bases and J by 1 base. The data originate from a study of control samples from healthy donors and cancer patients. The source of this sequence is a man younger than 45 in good health. The sample consisted of blood. The V gene is TRBV11-2, the J gene TRBJ1-1; 7 nucleotides line up with TRBD1. The DNA for the CDR3 is TGTGCCAGCAGCGCTCGGGACAGACCGAACACTGAAGCTTTCTTT. Protein sequence: CASSARDRPNTEAFF.